This TCR beta chain originates from a study of identical twins. This clonotype was counted between two and nine times. Its antigen is still unknown. It was template switching that added a universal primer site, and there were unique molecular identifiers on the cDNA. TCRdb reprocessed the 5' RACE reads with MiXCR, giving one entry per CDR3 protein. Of around 550,000 distinct CDR3 sequences in the sample, nearly 15% were seen once. Study-level findings and limits: Part of the zero-insertion signal could reflect confounding by invariant MAIT and iNKT cells. Beta out-of-frame twin sharing showed a weaker excess.

The junction had 19 bases not matched to a gene; V was cut back by 4 bases and J by 4 bases. The CDR3 extends over 18 amino acids. Germline values: CDR1 SQVTM, CDR2 ANQGSEA. These data also featured in a second study, about yellow fever vaccine responses in identical twins.

The specimen sequenced was CD4+ T cells sorted from blood. This clonotype was sampled from a young woman in good health. The rearrangement joins TRBV29-1 to TRBJ2-1; 7 positions agree with TRBD1. Here the CDR3 reads CSVAETGSLQQAYNEQFF. The CDR3, as DNA: TGCAGCGTTGCGGAGACAGGGTCCCTACAACAGGCTTACAATGAGCAGTTCTTC.